This TCR beta chain is drawn from a study of T-cell reconstitution after alpha-beta-depleted transplantation in children. Study results and limitations: Approximately two months post-transplant, alpha-beta T cells reportedly originated from several hundred expanded graft clones. When one year had passed after transplant, most T-cell counts and diversity came from newly produced T cells.

Germline V gene lookup returns CDR1 SGHAT and CDR2 FQDESV (reference sequence). The CDR3 contains 13 residues. V was cut by 5 bases and J by 6 bases, with 12 bases left in between. The sample holds many counts of this clonotype. Antigen: not known. Unique molecular identifiers were used to barcode this TCRbeta library. Via MiXCR, TCRdb re-called the PCR reads, giving one row per CDR3 protein. The sample includes approximately 290,000 distinct CDR3 sequences, approximately 10% seen only once; the top ten take about 25%. The material sequenced was peripheral blood, taken 180 days after TCRalphabeta/CD19-depleted stem cell transplant. The sequence came from a male patient aged 2-15 years who had a stem cell transplant for chronic granulomatous disease, so the T cells may come from the graft donor. The V gene is TRBV11-1, the J gene TRBJ2-3; TRBD2 might be the D (5 bases). CDR3 sequence reads: CASSGERWDTQYF. CDR3 coding DNA: TGTGCCAGCAGCGGGGAGCGGTGGGATACGCAGTATTTT.